Detailed here is one TCR beta chain. This clonotype was observed a handful of times. Its antigen is not yet known. No base quality information exists; no much larger clone differs at one position. The data are from a study of patients and donors after allogeneic stem cell transplantation (dated by TCRdb to the early 2020s). Libraries were made using RT-PCR. The sample was run on a NextSeq 550. The public reads were quality trimmed at Q25 with fastp and then assembled into clones with MiXCR by TCRdb, keeping productive beta chains. Rows matching on CDR3 protein sequence are summarized as one entry with the most common DNA and genes. This sample lists about a million distinct CDR3 sequences; over 15% were detected once. Around 5.5% of the sample comes from the top ten. From cysteine to phenylalanine, the CDR3 is 15 amino acids long. Just the 45-base CDR3 DNA is kept, in frame starting at base 1. V is cut by 0 bases and J by 3 bases, and the space between the germline ends is 9 bases. In the germline V gene, CDR1 corresponds to KGHSH and CDR2 to LQKENI.

Material for sequencing was blood, either unsorted or a sorted T cell fraction (not recorded which). This receptor chain uses TRBV18 and TRBJ1-5; the best D guess is TRBD1, with 6 bases matching. This receptor was taken from a human donor who was either an allogeneic HSCT recipient or a stem cell or donor lymphocyte infusion donor (not recorded which). It is not recorded whose cells these are; they may come from a transplant donor. The DNA sequence is as follows: TGTGCCAGCTCACCACCGCGGGGGCTCAATCAGCCCCAGCATTTT. Its amino acids are CASSPPRGLNQPQHF.